The 22 T cell receptor beta chains below come from one sample, sequenced in a study of cytomegalovirus exposure and HLA in healthy donors. PCR amplification relied on 60 Vbeta primers (plus 13 Jbeta primers). TCRdb keeps only in-frame clones here, not all; method: immunoSEQ multiplex PCR. The repertoire has around 80,000 clones, roughly 65% of them found once; the top ten carry roughly 4.5%. Sequencing was performed on PBMCs. The receptors were gathered from a male donor in good health and CMV-seropositive.

This chain's CDR3 is CASILGGGTGELFF. Written as DNA, the CDR3 is TGTGCCAGCATTCTGGGGGGGGGAACCGGGGAGCTGTTTTTT. This chain joins TRBV6-1 and TRBJ2-2, with 7 bases matching TRBD2. The CDR3 spans 14 residues. CDR1 is MNHNS, CDR2 SASEGT, per germline. Trimming at V came to 7 bases and at J to 5 bases, leaving 7 bases not matched to a gene.

The chain uses TRBV4-1 and TRBJ2-3; 14 bases are a match to TRBD2. Germline assignment: CDR1 MGHRA and CDR2 YSYEKL. There are 17 residues in the CDR3. The V gene end was trimmed by 5 bases and the J gene end by 4 bases; junction bases not matched to a gene: 8. The CDR3 DNA reads as TGCGCCAGCAGCTGGGGACTAGCGGGAGTAGGGGCAGATACGCAGTATTTT. Its protein product is CASSWGLAGVGADTQYF.

This clone was counted only a few times. This chain joins TRBV6-1 and TRBJ2-7, with 13 positions matching TRBD2. The CDR3 is made up of 13 amino acids. Germline V gene data show CDR1 as MNHNS and CDR2 as SASEGT. J gave up 6 bases and V 6 bases, and 2 bases lay outside the gene matches. The CDR3 reads CASSGLAGVEQYF. For the CDR3, the DNA is TGTGCCAGCAGCGGACTAGCGGGAGTCGAGCAGTACTTC.

The chain uses TRBV19 and TRBJ1-1, with unresolved D. In germline, CDR1 is LNHDA, CDR2 SQIVND (reference sequence). The length of the CDR3 is 11 residues. Trimming took off 5 bases at V and 7 bases at J, with 8 bases between the two ends. CDR3 residues: CASSSRGEAFF. The DNA for the CDR3 is TGTGCCAGTAGTTCACGAGGTGAAGCTTTCTTT.

This chain uses TRBV19 with TRBJ1-3; the D is unclear. The CDR3 has 13 residues. Trimming removed 5 bases at V and 0 bases at J, with 5 bases between. Per germline, CDR1 LNHDA and CDR2 SQIVND (reference sequence). CDR3 protein: CASSDISGNTIYF. The CDR3 DNA sequence: TGTGCCAGTAGTGACATCTCTGGAAACACCATATATTTT.

This clone was detected once. The chain has TRBV30 and TRBJ2-7; 7 bases agree with TRBD2. Germline trimming cut 4 bases from V and 2 bases from J; bases unmatched to any gene: 11. CDR3 size: 15 residues. Germline CDR1 is GTSNPN and CDR2 is SVGIG (reference sequence). In DNA, the CDR3 is TGTGCCTGGAAGGAGGTGGGAGGGCCAGCCTACGAGCAGTACTTC. Encoded protein: CAWKEVGGPAYEQYF.

V and J are TRBV19 and TRBJ2-7, with 8 bases that match TRBD1. The CDR3 runs to 14 residues. Germline lookup yields CDR1 LNHDA and CDR2 SQIVND (reference sequence). The V and J ends lost 3 bases and 2 bases, in that order; junction bases with no gene match: 3. The chain's CDR3 is CASSMDRVTYEQYF. CDR3 coding DNA: TGTGCCAGTAGTATGGACAGGGTTACCTACGAGCAGTACTTC. Full variable domain (rest looked up from reference TRBV19 and TRBJ2-7): DGGITQSPKYLFRKEGQNVTLSCEQNLNHDAMYWYRQDPGQGLRLIYYSQIVNDFQKGDIAEGYSVSREKKESFPLTVTSAQKNPTAFYLCASSMDRVTYEQYFGPGTRLTVT.

As regards this clone: No DNA is shown, since the ends of the CDR3 on it are uncertain; the CDR3 is the one TCRdb lists. This chain uses TRBV6-5 with TRBJ1-3. The CDR3 has 15 amino acids, counting both end residues. Looked up from germline, CDR1 is MNHEY and CDR2 is SVGAGI. The CDR3: CASSSSGSSGNTIYF.

J is TRBJ1-2 and V is TRBV4-1; no clear D gene. CDR3 length equals 21 residues. V gave up 0 bases and J gave up 2 bases, with 28 bases separating them. Germline CDR1 is MGHRA and CDR2 is YSYEKL. DNA of the CDR3: TGCGCCAGCAGCCAAGATGGTGGTCGAGGAGGGAGGGTACTATGGAACTATGGCTACACCTTC. Translating it yields CASSQDGGRGGRVLWNYGYTF.

The rearrangement links TRBV11-2 to TRBJ2-2; D may be TRBD1 (6 bases). With 7 bases removed from V and 2 bases from J, the gap between germline ends came to 11 bases. Germline CDR1 SGHAT, CDR2 FQNNGV. The CDR3 is 14 amino acids. CDR3 coding DNA: TGTGCCAGCACACAGGGACCCAACACCGGGGAGCTGTTTTTT. Its translation: CASTQGPNTGELFF.

The chain joins TRBV29-1 to TRBJ1-1; 9 bases line up with TRBD1. Germline V CDR1 and CDR2: SQVTM, ANQGSEA. CDR3 length equals 12 residues. The V gene end was trimmed by 6 bases and the J gene end by 5 bases; junction bases not matched to a gene: 4. CDR3: CSVGQGKTEAFF. CDR3 DNA sequence: TGCAGCGTAGGACAGGGGAAGACTGAAGCTTTCTTT.

V usage is TRBV6-5 and J usage is TRBJ1-3, with a weak D call TRBD1 (6 bases). With 6 bases removed from V and 0 bases from J, the gap between germline ends came to 9 bases. CDR1 MNHEY and CDR2 SVGAGI come from the germline V gene. This CDR3 region has 14 residues. The CDR3 coding sequence is TGTGCCAGCAGACAGGGCTACTCTGGAAACACCATATATTTT. Residues: CASRQGYSGNTIYF.

In its sample, this clone was seen a few times. The chain uses TRBV28 and TRBJ2-5; tentative D call: TRBD1 (6 bases). The length of the CDR3 is 13 residues. The germline V and J ends were trimmed by 5 bases and 3 bases, with 10 bases remaining between them. Germline V CDR1 and CDR2: MDHEN, SYDVKM. The CDR3, as DNA: TGTGCCAGCAGTCTGGACAGCGAAGAGACCCAGTACTTC. Protein: CASSLDSEETQYF.

V gene TRBV19 combines with J gene TRBJ2-5; TRBD1 agrees at 7 bases. The CDR3 has 12 amino acids. The germline CDR1 and CDR2 sequences are LNHDA and SQIVND (reference sequence). V lost 7 bases to trimming and J lost 2 bases; unmatched junction nucleotides: 1. CDR3 in amino acids: CASKQGQETQYF. CDR3 DNA: TGTGCCAGTAAACAGGGGCAAGAGACCCAGTACTTC.

The V and J genes are TRBV7-9 and TRBJ2-2, with 11 positions matching TRBD2. The CDR3 has 15 residues. V was clipped by 5 bases and J by 4 bases; unmatched bases: 3. CDR1 and CDR2 (germline): SEHNR, FQNEAQ (reference sequence). The CDR3 DNA is TGTGCCAGCAGCACCACTAGCGGGGGCACCGGGGAGCTGTTTTTT. It is translated as CASSTTSGGTGELFF. The variable domain in full, completed from reference TRBV7-9 and TRBJ2-2, reads DTGVSQNPRHKITKRGQNVTFRCDPISEHNRLYWYRQTLGQGPEFLTYFQNEAQLEKSRLLSDRFSAERPKGSFSTLEIQRTEQGDSAMYLCASSTTSGGTGELFFGEGSRLTVL.

V gene TRBV6-5 combines with J gene TRBJ1-1; no firm D call. Germline V gene sequence: CDR1 MNHEY, CDR2 SVGAGI. The V and J ends lost 6 bases and 5 bases respectively, with 10 bases between them. This CDR3 region has 12 residues. CDR3 in amino acids: CASSTLGTEAFF. The CDR3 nucleotides are TGTGCCAGCAGCACACTAGGGACTGAAGCTTTCTTT.

This rearrangement joins TRBV11-2 to TRBJ1-1, with no clear D. The CDR3 spans 14 residues. V shed 1 base and J shed 4 bases, with 10 bases lying between them. CDR1 SGHAT and CDR2 FQNNGV come from the germline V gene. The CDR3, as DNA: TGTGCCAGCAGCTTAGCACGACGGGGCACTGAAGCTTTCTTT. It encodes CASSLARRGTEAFF.

The V call is TRBV5-6, the J call TRBJ1-5, with TRBD1 as a possible D gene (5 bases). CDR3 size: 13 residues. CDR1 is SGHDT, CDR2 YYEEEE, per germline. Deletions cut 0 bases from V and 7 bases from J, with 8 bases between. The CDR3 loop reads CASSLAGGQPQHF. CDR3 nucleotides: TGTGCCAGCAGCTTGGCCGGGGGACAGCCCCAGCATTTT.

This clone was observed a few times. The chain links TRBV27 to TRBJ2-7; D may be TRBD2 (6 bases). The CDR3 has 15 residues. The germline CDR1 and CDR2 sequences are MNHEY and SMNVEV (reference sequence). V lost 3 bases to trimming and J lost 2 bases, with 14 bases between them. CDR3 bases: TGTGCCAGCAGTTTCGGCGGGAAGGGGACCTACGAGCAGTACTTC. This encodes CASSFGGKGTYEQYF.

This chain uses TRBV29-1 with TRBJ2-7; a weak D match, TRBD1 (7 bases). Trimming cost V 7 bases and J 6 bases, with 13 bases left between them. Germline V CDR1 and CDR2: SQVTM, ANQGSEA. This CDR3 has 11 residues. The CDR3, as DNA: TGCAGCGCTGCCAGGGGGGCCGAGCAGTACTTC. It encodes CSAARGAEQYF.

There are a few counts of this clone. J is TRBJ2-1 and V is TRBV4-1; a weak D match, TRBD2 (6 bases). From germline, CDR1 is MGHRA and CDR2 YSYEKL. The CDR3 loop spans 14 amino acids. Trimming removed 2 bases from V and 6 bases from J, with 11 bases in between. CDR3 in DNA: TGCGCCAGCAGCCAACCAGCCGGGGGCAATGAGCAGTTCTTC. As protein: CASSQPAGGNEQFF.

The V gene is TRBV4-1, the J gene TRBJ2-6; possibly TRBD1 for D (6 bases). The V end was cut by 4 bases, the J end by 1 base, with 8 bases between. The length of the CDR3 is 15 residues. Germline CDR1 reads MGHRA; CDR2 reads YSYEKL. CDR3 in amino acids: CASSLTGSGANVLTF. CDR3 in DNA: TGCGCCAGCAGCCTTACAGGGTCTGGGGCCAACGTCCTGACTTTC.